This T cell receptor beta chain came from a study of blood T cell repertoires in COVID-19. This CDR3 is built from 15 residues. Trimming removed 0 bases at V and 1 base at J, with 9 bases between. Germline V gene lookup returns CDR1 MGHRA and CDR2 YSYEKL. Generated by immunoSEQ multiplex PCR, the TCRdb table keeps only in-frame clones and is missing some. Of roughly 200,000 clones in the sample, approximately 80% were seen once. A few counts support this clone. The specimen sequenced was peripheral blood. V usage is TRBV4-1 and J usage is TRBJ1-2; unclear D gene. The source is a man in his forties or fifties who had recovered from COVID-19. CDR3 nucleotides: TGCGCCAGCAGCCAAGAAGGAGGCTTTAACTATGGCTACACCTTC. Its protein is CASSQEGGFNYGYTF.